What follows are 5 T cell receptor beta chains derived from one specimen sequenced in a study of cytomegalovirus exposure and HLA in healthy donors. 60 Vbeta and 13 Jbeta primers were used in PCR. TCRdb keeps only in-frame clones here, not all; method: immunoSEQ multiplex PCR. The data hold 95,000 to 150,000 clones, with 74% observed a single time. Source material: PBMCs. These TCRs come from a middle-aged man in good health and CMV-seropositive.

The chain joins TRBV25-1 to TRBJ1-2; TRBD1 is a possible D gene (5 bases). The CDR3 contains 15 residues. Germline-derived CDR1 and CDR2 are MGHDK and SYGVNS. V lost 3 bases to trimming and J lost 7 bases, with 18 bases between them. The CDR3 is CASSDFRRGSSGYTF. For the CDR3, the DNA is TGTGCCAGCAGTGACTTTAGGCGGGGCTCGAGTGGCTACACCTTC.

The chain recombines TRBV12-5 with TRBJ1-2; D is perhaps TRBD1 (5 bases). The ends were cut back, 1 base at V and 4 bases at J, with 7 bases in the middle. Germline loops: CDR1 LGHNT, CDR2 FRNRAP. CDR3 length: 13 amino acids. The CDR3 here is CASGLGGTYGYTF. In DNA, the CDR3 is TGTGCTAGTGGTTTGGGCGGGACCTATGGCTACACCTTC.

The chain uses TRBV30 and TRBJ2-1, with 14 nucleotides matching TRBD2. Looked up from germline, CDR1 is GTSNPN and CDR2 is SVGIG (reference sequence). V shed 0 bases, J shed 8 bases, and the junction held 3 bases outside the gene matches. CDR3 length: 15 residues. The CDR3 here is CAWSVTSGGADEQFF. The DNA for the CDR3 is TGTGCCTGGAGTGTGACTAGCGGGGGGGCCGATGAGCAGTTCTTC.

The chain joins TRBV10-2 to TRBJ2-1, with 7 nucleotides matching TRBD1. V shed 9 bases and J 2 bases; nucleotides not matched to a gene: 7. Looked up from germline, CDR1 is WSHSY and CDR2 is SAAADI. The CDR3 contains 14 residues. CDR3 in amino acids: CASGWDRAYNEQFF. Here the CDR3 DNA reads TGCGCCAGTGGTTGGGACAGAGCCTACAATGAGCAGTTCTTC.

V and J are TRBV27 and TRBJ2-2, with TRBD2 identical over 10 bases. Trimming cost V 5 bases and J 2 bases; bases outside gene matches: 5. Germline V gene sequence: CDR1 MNHEY, CDR2 SMNVEV (reference sequence). The CDR3 sequence is 16 residues long. The CDR3, as DNA: TGTGCCAGCAGTCCATGGACTAGCGGAAACACCGGGGAGCTGTTTTTT. As protein: CASSPWTSGNTGELFF.